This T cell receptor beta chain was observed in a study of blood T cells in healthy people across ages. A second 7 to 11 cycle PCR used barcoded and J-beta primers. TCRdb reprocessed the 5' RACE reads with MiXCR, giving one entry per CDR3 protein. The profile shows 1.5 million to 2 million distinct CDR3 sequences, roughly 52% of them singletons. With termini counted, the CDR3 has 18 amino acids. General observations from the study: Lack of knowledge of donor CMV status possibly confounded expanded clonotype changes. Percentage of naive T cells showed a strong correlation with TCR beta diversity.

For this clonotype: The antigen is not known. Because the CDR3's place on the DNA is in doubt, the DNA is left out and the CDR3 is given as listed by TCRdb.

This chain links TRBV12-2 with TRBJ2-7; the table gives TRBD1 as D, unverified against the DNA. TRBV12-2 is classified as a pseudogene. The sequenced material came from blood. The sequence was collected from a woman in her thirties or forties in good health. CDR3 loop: CASRLEVGGGAYLYEQYF.